The 17 T cell receptor beta chains listed next were all sequenced from one sample in a study of OX40 agonist ivuxolimab in advanced cancers. Libraries were prepared by immunoSEQ multiplex PCR; TCRdb keeps only in-frame clonotypes and omits some of them. Here the sample spans around 7,700 clones, 86% being singletons. Sequences were derived from CD4+ or CD8+ T cells sorted from blood, sampled in a trial of the OX40 agonist ivuxolimab. These receptors came from an adult with an advanced solid tumor such as melanoma, head and neck, liver or kidney cancer.

In its sample, this clone was seen once. This chain connects TRBV18 to TRBJ1-3, with TRBD1 identical over 10 bases. V lost 4 bases, J lost 0 bases, and 9 bases stayed unmatched. The germline V gene has CDR1 KGHSH and CDR2 LQKENI. This CDR3 contains 18 residues. CDR3 sequence (DNA): TGTGCCAGCTCACGTTCCGGGACAGGGGTGAGCTCTGGAAACACCATATATTTT. Translating it yields CASSRSGTGVSSGNTIYF.

The gene calls are TRBV6-5 and TRBJ2-7, with a possible D match to TRBD1 (5 bases). Trimming left V 6 bases short and J 0 bases short, with 12 bases between. The CDR3 has 14 amino acids. Germline CDR1 and CDR2: MNHEY and SVGAGI. As DNA, the CDR3 is TGTGCCAGCAGCCGACAGCATAGCTCCTACGAGCAGTACTTC. Translating gives CASSRQHSSYEQYF.

This chain uses TRBV28 with TRBJ1-1, with a possible D match to TRBD1 (6 bases). Germline CDR1 is MDHEN and CDR2 is SYDVKM. The CDR3 extends over 13 amino acids. Trimming stripped 8 bases from V and 0 bases from J, with 10 bases between. The CDR3 reads CASGDTMNTEAFF. CDR3 DNA: TGTGCCAGCGGGGACACCATGAACACTGAAGCTTTCTTT.

The chain recombines TRBV27 with TRBJ2-5; 12 positions match TRBD2. The CDR3 contains 16 residues. Losses at the gene ends were 3 bases for V and 7 bases for J; bases not matched to a gene: 9. The V gene's germline CDR1 is MNHEY and CDR2 SMNVEV (reference sequence). CDR3 sequence: CASSLFASGGAATQYF. CDR3 DNA sequence: TGTGCCAGCAGTTTGTTCGCTAGCGGGGGGGCCGCGACCCAGTACTTC.

V gene TRBV9 combines with J gene TRBJ2-3; D is uncertain. The CDR3 sequence is 12 residues long. Germline CDR1 reads SGDLS; CDR2 reads YYNGEE. The germline V and J ends were trimmed by 0 bases and 4 bases, with 3 bases remaining between them. The DNA of the CDR3 is TGTGCCAGCAGCGTAGCAGCAGATACGCAGTATTTT. It translates to CASSVAADTQYF.

The chain carries TRBV9 and TRBJ1-4; D possibly corresponds to TRBD1 (6 bases). V was clipped by 7 bases and J by 5 bases, with 12 bases between them. Germline V gene sequence: CDR1 SGDLS, CDR2 YYNGEE. This CDR3 comprises 13 residues. CDR3 sequence: CASATGMNEKLFF. The CDR3 nucleotides read TGTGCCAGCGCCACAGGGATGAATGAAAAACTGTTTTTT. The full variable domain, with the rest looked up from reference TRBV9 and TRBJ1-4, is DSGVTQTPKHLITATGQRVTLRCSPRSGDLSVYWYQQSLDQGLQFLIQYYNGEERAKGNILERFSAQQFPDLHSELNLSSLELGDSALYFCASATGMNEKLFFGSGTQLSVL.

This rearrangement joins TRBV27 to TRBJ2-3, with D possibly TRBD1 on 6 matching bases. The CDR3 spans 15 residues. V lost 3 bases and J lost 8, with 18 bases in between. CDR1 is MNHEY, CDR2 SMNVEV, per germline (reference sequence). Here the CDR3 reads CASSFYGQTKVTQYF. The CDR3 region has the DNA TGTGCCAGCAGTTTCTACGGACAGACGAAAGTTACGCAGTATTTT.

This chain connects TRBV28 to TRBJ2-1, with 11 bases identical to TRBD2. CDR1 is MDHEN and CDR2 is SYDVKM in the germline V gene. The CDR3 contains 13 residues. V trimming: 8 bases; J trimming: 7 bases; junction bases outside the gene matches: 4. In DNA form, the CDR3 reads TGTGCCAGCGGGGCTAGCGGGAGGAATGAGCAGTTCTTC. Translated: CASGASGRNEQFF.

For this clone: The sample contains more than one DNA sequence encoding this CDR3. The V call is TRBV2, the J call TRBJ2-3, with TRBD1 matching over 8 bases. V lost 6 bases and J lost 4; bases outside the gene matches: 6. The CDR3 has 14 residues. Germline V gene lookup returns CDR1 SNHLY and CDR2 FYNNEI. The DNA of the CDR3 is TGTGCCAGCAGGGACAGGGTCAGAGCAGATACGCAGTATTTT. This gives the protein CASRDRVRADTQYF.

The chain couples TRBV18 to TRBJ2-3, with a possible D match to TRBD1 (6 bases). Germline CDR1 KGHSH, CDR2 LQKENI. Trimming shortened V by 3 bases and J by 0 bases, and 10 bases separated the two germline ends. CDR3 length: 15 amino acids. For the CDR3, the DNA is TGTGCCAGCTCACCGGACAGAGGAAGCACAGATACGCAGTATTTT. It is translated as CASSPDRGSTDTQYF.

The chain is built from TRBV28 and TRBJ1-1; unclear D gene. V lost 6 bases, J lost 1 base, and 9 bases lay in between. Germline loops: CDR1 MDHEN, CDR2 SYDVKM. This CDR3 is 13 amino acids long. CDR3 region: CASSTHSNTEAFF. For the CDR3, the DNA is TGTGCCAGCAGCACACATTCGAACACTGAAGCTTTCTTT.

The chain uses TRBV5-1 and TRBJ2-5; 9 bases line up with TRBD2. J lost 5 bases, V lost 5 bases, and 7 bases had no gene match. The CDR3 sequence is 14 residues long. The V gene's germline CDR1 is SGHRS and CDR2 YFSETQ. In nucleotides, the CDR3 is TGCGCCAGCAGGCCGGGACTAGCTGGGGAGACCCAGTACTTC. This encodes CASRPGLAGETQYF.

V and J are TRBV19 and TRBJ1-1; 9 bases fit TRBD1. CDR1 is LNHDA, CDR2 SQIVND, per germline (reference sequence). The CDR3 is 14 amino acids. The trim removed 5 bases at V and 0 bases at J, leaving 1 base unmatched. This CDR3 reads CASSDRGMNTEAFF. In nucleotides, the CDR3 is TGTGCCAGTAGTGACAGGGGGATGAACACTGAAGCTTTCTTT.

The genes are TRBV9 and TRBJ1-1; D is unresolved. The CDR3 loop spans 13 amino acids. Germline V gene sequence: CDR1 SGDLS, CDR2 YYNGEE. Between the trimmed V and J ends, which lost 0 bases and 0 bases, there was a span of 3 bases. The CDR3 sequence is CASSVAMNTEAFF. In DNA, the CDR3 is TGTGCCAGCAGCGTAGCCATGAACACTGAAGCTTTCTTT.

The chain joins TRBV27 to TRBJ2-2; 7 positions match TRBD1. The junction had 10 bases not matched to a gene; V was cut back by 7 bases and J by 8 bases. Germline V gene data show CDR1 as MNHEY and CDR2 as SMNVEV (reference sequence). The CDR3 extends over 14 amino acids. The DNA for the CDR3 is TGTGCCAGCAAGGGGCCGAGGGGGCTTGGGGAGCTGTTTTTT. It is translated as CASKGPRGLGELFF.

The chain employs TRBV18 and TRBJ1-2, with D unresolved. CDR1 is KGHSH, CDR2 LQKENI, per germline. This CDR3 is 15 amino acids long. Trimming took off 4 bases at V and 6 bases at J, with 18 bases between the two ends. The CDR3 nucleotides read TGTGCCAGCTCACTTCTGGCAGACCCAAAGAATGGCTACACCTTC. Its protein is CASSLLADPKNGYTF.

The J gene is TRBJ2-3, the V gene TRBV2, with a tentative D call TRBD2 (5 bases). The germline gives CDR1 SNHLY, CDR2 FYNNEI. Trimming took off 2 bases at V and 2 bases at J, with 11 bases between the two ends. The CDR3 is made up of 15 amino acids. The CDR3 sequence: CASSERSGDTDTQYF. The CDR3 DNA reads as TGTGCCAGCAGTGAACGGAGCGGAGACACAGATACGCAGTATTTT.